This T cell receptor beta chain was retrieved from a study of cytomegalovirus exposure and HLA in healthy donors. General study findings and limits: Links to common viral pathogens appeared, in a later analysis, for several of the most significant clusters. As confirmed in vitro, a few CMV-associated chains were specific for CMV antigens.

On this clone itself: Its cognate antigen is unknown.

PCR involved 60 Vbeta and 13 Jbeta primers. Using immunoSEQ multiplex PCR, the repertoire was profiled, and TCRdb retains in-frame clones only, with some absent. The sample has fewer than 100,000 clones; under 85% are singletons. Germline V lookup: CDR1 SEHNR, CDR2 FQNEAQ (reference sequence). The V and J ends lost 1 base and 4 bases, in that order; junction bases with no gene match: 4. The CDR3 has 15 amino acids. The clonotype was recovered from a man between 40 and 49 years old in good health and CMV-seronegative. V usage is TRBV7-9 and J usage is TRBJ2-1; the match to TRBD2 covers 7 bases. The material sequenced was PBMCs. The CDR3 protein is CASSLGGRGYNEQFF. The CDR3 DNA sequence: TGTGCCAGCAGCTTAGGTGGGAGGGGTTACAATGAGCAGTTCTTC.